The rows below give T cell receptor beta chains drawn from one sample of a study of T cell responses to AZD1222 COVID-19 vaccine. Assay: immunoSEQ multiplex PCR; the TCRdb copy retains only in-frame clones and omits some. The sample consists of under 95,000 clones, nearly 90% of them appearing once. This specimen consisted of peripheral blood, obtained on day 0 of AZD1222 vaccination. The receptor source for this set is an adult in good health. Each CDR3 is given with its conserved first and last residue.

CDR3 protein: CASSPWTGELFF
J gene: TRBJ2-2
V gene: TRBV6-5

CDR3 protein: CASSRARTGNQPQHF
J gene: TRBJ1-5
V gene: TRBV7-8

CDR3 protein: CASSPIRNTGELFF
J gene: TRBJ2-2
V gene: TRBV3-1/TRBV3-2

CDR3 protein: CASSPTTARWNTEAFF
J gene: TRBJ1-1
V gene: TRBV3-1/TRBV3-2

CDR3 protein: CASRGDSEQFF
J gene: TRBJ2-1
V gene: TRBV6-5

CDR3 protein: CASSLDRTDTQYF
J gene: TRBJ2-3
V gene: TRBV5-6

CDR3 protein: CASRSSRGAYGETQYF
J gene: TRBJ2-5
V gene: TRBV4-3

CDR3 protein: CAWKDEKLFF
J gene: TRBJ1-4
V gene: TRBV30

CDR3 protein: CAWTSRGEAFF
J gene: TRBJ1-1
V gene: TRBV30

CDR3 protein: CASSLEAGGNQPQHF
J gene: TRBJ1-5
V gene: TRBV6-5

CDR3 protein: CASRDWAGKEAFF
J gene: TRBJ1-1
V gene: TRBV2

CDR3 protein: CASSQVQVGQETQYF
J gene: TRBJ2-5
V gene: TRBV14

CDR3 protein: CASSVGQNSNQPQHF
J gene: TRBJ1-5
V gene: TRBV9

CDR3 protein: CASSQAGLARGAFF
J gene: TRBJ1-1
V gene: TRBV14

CDR3 protein: CASSFGRTSGANVLTF
J gene: TRBJ2-6
V gene: TRBV7-3

CDR3 protein: CASGVATGVTGELFF
J gene: TRBJ2-2
V gene: TRBV5-1

CDR3 protein: CASSWGSGNTIYF
J gene: TRBJ1-3
V gene: TRBV6-5

CDR3 protein: CSVVTETRGGGLHF
J gene: TRBJ1-5
V gene: TRBV29-1

CDR3 protein: CASHFASGETDTQYF
J gene: TRBJ2-3
V gene: TRBV5-1

CDR3 protein: CASSQPSEGVGSGNTIYF
J gene: TRBJ1-3
V gene: TRBV5-1

CDR3 protein: CSQKSHKGQGYTF
J gene: TRBJ1-2
V gene: TRBV29-1

CDR3 protein: CASSPRGTYEQYF
J gene: TRBJ2-7
V gene: TRBV18

CDR3 protein: CASSSGGWTDTQYF
J gene: TRBJ2-3
V gene: TRBV5-1

CDR3 protein: CASRPDRHSNQPQHF
J gene: TRBJ1-5
V gene: TRBV19

CDR3 protein: CASSSDRDSRTPYETQYF
J gene: TRBJ2-5
V gene: TRBV7-2

CDR3 protein: CARTGGQVEGRHEALHTGELFF
J gene: TRBJ2-2
V gene: TRBV21-1

CDR3 protein: CASRSDREGSYEQYF
J gene: TRBJ2-7
V gene: TRBV7-8

CDR3 protein: CASSLAGPFNGRLFF
J gene: TRBJ1-4
V gene: TRBV7-2

CDR3 protein: CASSLDGAGMNTEAFF
J gene: TRBJ1-1
V gene: TRBV7-9

CDR3 protein: CASSPGTSGGTDTQYF
J gene: TRBJ2-3
V gene: TRBV18

CDR3 protein: CASSLRGGNEQFF
J gene: TRBJ2-1
V gene: TRBV28